The clone carrying this TCR beta chain was found a few times. Antigen specificity is unknown. Sequenced by immunoSEQ multiplex PCR; TCRdb stores in-frame clones only, minus some. This table holds roughly 420,000 clones, roughly 90% found once. This sample was taken from a study of Ad26.COV2.S vaccination and SARS-CoV-2 variants. Study-wide points: Across vaccine and placebo recipients, the breadth of non-spike TCRs was similar.

The treatment: some 20 received Ad26.COV2.S at low or high dose, single or two shots; roughly 5 received placebo; per-sample allocation not given. Specimen acquisition occurred on day 63 following the initial vaccine or placebo injection. V lost 3 bases and J lost 1; bases outside the gene matches: 4. Germline CDR1 ENHRY, CDR2 SYGVKD. The CDR3 spans 15 residues. The receptor comes from a person aged 18 to 59 who received the Ad26.COV2.S COVID-19 vaccine or a placebo. Specimen: peripheral blood, collected in a trial of Ad26.COV2.S vaccine versus placebo. The chain is built from TRBV10-3 and TRBJ2-5, with 8 bases fitting TRBD1. CDR3 nucleotide sequence: TGTGCCATCAGTGATTTTGGACAGGGCCAAGAGACCCAGTACTTC. Protein product: CAISDFGQGQETQYF.